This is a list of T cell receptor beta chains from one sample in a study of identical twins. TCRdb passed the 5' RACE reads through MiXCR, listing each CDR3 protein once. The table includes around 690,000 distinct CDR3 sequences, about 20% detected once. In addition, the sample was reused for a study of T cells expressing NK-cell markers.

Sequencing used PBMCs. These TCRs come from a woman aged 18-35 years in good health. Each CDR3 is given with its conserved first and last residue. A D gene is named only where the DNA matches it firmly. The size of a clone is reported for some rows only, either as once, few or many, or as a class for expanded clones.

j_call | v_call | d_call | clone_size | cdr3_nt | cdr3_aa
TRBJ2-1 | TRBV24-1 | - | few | TGTGCCACCAGTGATACGGGAGACTACAATGAGCAGTTCTTC | CATSDTGDYNEQFF
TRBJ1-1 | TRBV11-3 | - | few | TGTGCCAGCACCGCCGGAAGGAACACTGAAGCTTTCTTT | CASTAGRNTEAFF
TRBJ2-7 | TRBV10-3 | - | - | TGTGCCATCAGTCGGTCCGGGACAAGCTACGAGCAGTACTTC | CAISRSGTSYEQYF
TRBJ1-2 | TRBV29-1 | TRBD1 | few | TGCAGCGGCTCTGACAGGGGGATGTATGGCTACACCTTC | CSGSDRGMYGYTF
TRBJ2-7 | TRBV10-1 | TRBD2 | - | TGCGCCAGCACCTTCCTTAGCGGGGGGCCCTACGAGCAGTACTTC | CASTFLSGGPYEQYF
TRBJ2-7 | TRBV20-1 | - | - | TGCAGTGCGAGTAGACAGGGGAGGGGGGAGCAGTACTTC | CSASRQGRGEQYF
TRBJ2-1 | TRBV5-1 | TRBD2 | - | TGCGCCAGTGATAGCGGGAGTTACAATGAGCAGTTCTTC | CASDSGSYNEQFF
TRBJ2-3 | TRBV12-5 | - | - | TGTGCTAGTGGTTTGAGGGCAGGGGGCACAGATACGCAGTATTTT | CASGLRAGGTDTQYF
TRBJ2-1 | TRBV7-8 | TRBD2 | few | TGTGCCAGCAGCTTATGGCGGGAGGCCTCCTACAATGAGCAGTTCTTC | CASSLWREASYNEQFF
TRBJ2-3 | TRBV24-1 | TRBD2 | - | TGTGCCACCAGTGAGGGACGGACTAGCGGGGGCACAGATACGCAGTATTTT | CATSEGRTSGGTDTQYF
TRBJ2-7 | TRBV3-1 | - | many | TGTGCCAGCAGCCAAGGGGAATACTACGAGCAGTACTTC | CASSQGEYYEQYF
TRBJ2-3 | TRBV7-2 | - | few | TGTGCCAGCAGCGGAGTGGTCGGGAGTAGGCCAGATACGCAGTATTTT | CASSGVVGSRPDTQYF
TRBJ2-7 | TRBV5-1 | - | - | TGCGCCAGCAGCTTGGGAGGGTCTGACTTCTACGAGCAGTACTTC | CASSLGGSDFYEQYF
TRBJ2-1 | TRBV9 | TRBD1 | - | TGTGCCAGCAGCGTAATCGACAGGGCCAATGAGCAGTTCTTC | CASSVIDRANEQFF
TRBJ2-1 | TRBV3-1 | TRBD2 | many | TGTGCCAGCTCGGGGGGCAATGAGCAGTTCTTC | CASSGGNEQFF
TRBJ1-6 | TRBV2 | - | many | TGTGCCAGCAGTGAAGCCGGGGACGGTTCACCCCTCCACTTT | CASSEAGDGSPLHF
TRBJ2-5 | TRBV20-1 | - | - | TGCAGTGCTAAGGCGGTGACGGAGACCCAGTACTTC | CSAKAVTETQYF
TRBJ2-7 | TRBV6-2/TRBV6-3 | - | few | TGTGCCAGCAGTTACCGATATACAGGGCGAAACTACTACGAGCAGTACTTC | CASSYRYTGRNYYEQYF
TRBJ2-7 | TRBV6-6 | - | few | TGTGCCAGCAACCGGGGGGCAGGGTACGAGCAGTACTTC | CASNRGAGYEQYF
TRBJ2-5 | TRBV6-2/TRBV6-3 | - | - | TGTGCCAGCAACCAACGAAGGGGCTCCTCGCCCTACCAAGAGACCCAGTACTTC | CASNQRRGSSPYQETQYF
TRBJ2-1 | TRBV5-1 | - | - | TGCGCCAGCAGCTTGCTCGGGAGCACCTCGGGTGGGGGTGAGCAGTTCTTC | CASSLLGSTSGGGEQFF
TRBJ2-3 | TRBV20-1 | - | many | TGCAGTGCTAGAGATAGCGGTACCACAGATACGCAGTATTTT | CSARDSGTTDTQYF
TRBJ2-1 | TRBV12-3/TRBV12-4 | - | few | TGTGCCAGCAGTTTTAGGGCCAATGAGCAGTTCTTC | CASSFRANEQFF
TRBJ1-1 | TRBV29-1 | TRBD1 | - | TGCAGCCAACAGGGGTTATTGAGGTCTGAAGCTTTCTTT | CSQQGLLRSEAFF
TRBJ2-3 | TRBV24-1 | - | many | TGTGCCACCAGTGATGGGCTCATGAGCACAGATACGCAGTATTTT | CATSDGLMSTDTQYF
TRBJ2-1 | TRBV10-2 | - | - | TGCGCCAGCTCAAACTCGTATGAGCAGTTCTTC | CASSNSYEQFF
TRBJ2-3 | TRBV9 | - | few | TGTGCCAGCAGCGTTCGGGGTGTTGACACAGATACGCAGTATTTT | CASSVRGVDTDTQYF
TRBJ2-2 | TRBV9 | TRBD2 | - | TGTGCCAGCAGCCCCGGGAGGATCCGGGAGCTGTTTTTT | CASSPGRIRELFF
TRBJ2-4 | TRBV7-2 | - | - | TGTGCCAGCAGCGCGCACACACAGGCCAAAAACATTCAGTACTTC | CASSAHTQAKNIQYF
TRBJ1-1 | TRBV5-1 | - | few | TGCGCCAGCAGCTTTATCCCGGGACATCACACTGAAGCTTTCTTT | CASSFIPGHHTEAFF
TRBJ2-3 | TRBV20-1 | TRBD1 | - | TGCAGTGCTCCCAGTCCGGGACAGGGGGCAATGGATACGCAGTATTTT | CSAPSPGQGAMDTQYF
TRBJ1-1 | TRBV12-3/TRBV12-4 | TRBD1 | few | TGTGCCAGCACCACTAGACAGGGACCCATGAACACTGAAGCTTTCTTT | CASTTRQGPMNTEAFF
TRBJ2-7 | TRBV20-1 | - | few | TGCAGTGCTTTTAGGACAGCCTACGAGCAGTACTTC | CSAFRTAYEQYF
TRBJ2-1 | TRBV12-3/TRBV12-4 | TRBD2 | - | TGTGCCAGCAGTGTACTAGCGGGGGGAACTCAGTTCTTC | CASSVLAGGTQFF
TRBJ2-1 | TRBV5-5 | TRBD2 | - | TGTGCCAGCAGCCGGTCTAGCGGGGGGGCCTCCTACAATGAGCAGTTCTTC | CASSRSSGGASYNEQFF
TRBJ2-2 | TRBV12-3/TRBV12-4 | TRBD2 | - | TGTGCCAGCAGTTTAGAGGGACTAGCGGGTTTTGGCGGGGAGCTGTTTTTT | CASSLEGLAGFGGELFF
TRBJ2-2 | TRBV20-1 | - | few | TGCAGTGCGGAGCGTTACGATAGTGAGGAGCTGTTTTTT | CSAERYDSEELFF
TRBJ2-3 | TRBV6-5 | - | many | TGTGCCAGCTGGGGCTCCACAGATACGCAGTATTTT | CASWGSTDTQYF
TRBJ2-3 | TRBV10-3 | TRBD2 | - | TGTGCCATCAGTGACCCCGGGACTAGCCGGGCAGATACGCAGTATTTT | CAISDPGTSRADTQYF
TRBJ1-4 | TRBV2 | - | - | TGTGCCAGCTGGAGGGAAAAACTGTTTTTT | CASWREKLFF
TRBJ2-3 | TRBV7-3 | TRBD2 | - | TGTGCCAGCAGCTTAAGCGGGGGGGGATCAGATACGCAGTATTTT | CASSLSGGGSDTQYF
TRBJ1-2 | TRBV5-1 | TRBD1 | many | TGCGCCAGCAGTTTACAGGGGGCCCTCGTCTATGGCTACACCTTC | CASSLQGALVYGYTF
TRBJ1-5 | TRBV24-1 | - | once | TGTGCCACCAGTGACCCTCGAACCGATCAGCCCCAGCATTTT | CATSDPRTDQPQHF
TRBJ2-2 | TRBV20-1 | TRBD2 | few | TGCAGTGCTAGAGATCCGACTAGCGGGGGGGCCGGGGAGCTGTTTTTT | CSARDPTSGGAGELFF
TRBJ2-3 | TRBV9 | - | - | TGTGCCAGCAGCGTAAGACGGGAGACGGGAGATACGCAGTATTTT | CASSVRRETGDTQYF
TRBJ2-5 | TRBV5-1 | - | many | TGTGCCAGCAGTCTCGGTTCTAGAGAGACCCAGTACTTC | CASSLGSRETQYF
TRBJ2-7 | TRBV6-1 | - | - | TGTGCCAGCAGCCGAAGCACAGGGACTATTTCCTACGAGCAGTACTTC | CASSRSTGTISYEQYF
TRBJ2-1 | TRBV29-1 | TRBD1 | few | TGCAGCTCATCCGGGACAGGATACAATGAGCAGTTCTTC | CSSSGTGYNEQFF
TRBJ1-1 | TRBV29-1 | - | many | TGCAGCGTTCTCGGTATCAACACTGAAGCTTTCTTT | CSVLGINTEAFF
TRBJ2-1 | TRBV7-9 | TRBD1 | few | TGTGCCAGCAGCTGGCTCGGACAGGGGGTCTACAATGAGCAGTTCTTC | CASSWLGQGVYNEQFF
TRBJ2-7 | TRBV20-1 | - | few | TGCAGTGCAGCAGAAGGACAGCCGAGCTCCTACGAGCAGTACTTC | CSAAEGQPSSYEQYF
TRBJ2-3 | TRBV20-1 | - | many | TGCAGTGCTAGAGAAGATACGCAGTATTTT | CSAREDTQYF
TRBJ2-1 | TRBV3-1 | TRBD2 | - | TGTGCCAGCAGCCAAGATCTAGCGGGAGACGAGCAGTTCTTC | CASSQDLAGDEQFF